These 7 T cell receptor beta chains originate from one sample sequenced in a study of T cell responses to AZD1222 COVID-19 vaccine. Generated by immunoSEQ multiplex PCR, the TCRdb table keeps only in-frame clones and is missing some. The sample yields under 150,000 clones, 90% to 95% seen once. Source: peripheral blood, taken on day 0 of AZD1222 vaccination. Receptors were obtained from an adult in good health.

The chain carries TRBV5-4 and TRBJ1-2; 8 positions match TRBD1. Germline CDR1 SGHNT, CDR2 YYREEE (reference sequence). Germline trimming cut 2 bases from V and 5 bases from J; bases unmatched to any gene: 5. CDR3 length equals 14 residues. This chain's CDR3 is CASSFHDRGYGYTF. CDR3 nucleotides: TGTGCCAGCAGCTTCCACGACAGGGGTTATGGCTACACCTTC.

This chain joins TRBV19 and TRBJ1-1; tentative D call: TRBD1 (5 bases). CDR1 is LNHDA, CDR2 SQIVND, per germline (reference sequence). V lost 6 bases to trimming and J lost 5 bases, with 16 bases between them. CDR3 length equals 14 residues. The CDR3 region has the DNA TGTGCCAGTAGCCAACGGGGGAGAGGGACTGAAGCTTTCTTT. It codes for CASSQRGRGTEAFF.

The chain recombines TRBV12-3 or TRBV12-4 with TRBJ2-5, with a possible D match to TRBD1 (6 bases). V gave up 5 bases and J gave up 3 bases, with 10 bases separating them. This CDR3 contains 13 residues. CDR3 sequence reads: CASSPDSKETQYF. CDR3 nucleotide sequence: TGTGCCAGCAGTCCGGACAGCAAAGAGACCCAGTACTTC.

The chain carries TRBV10-3 and TRBJ1-2; tentatively, D is TRBD1 (5 bases). The germline V gene has CDR1 ENHRY and CDR2 SYGVKD. The CDR3 runs to 18 residues. V dropped 0 bases and J dropped 0 bases, with 17 bases sitting between them. The CDR3 reads CAISESGAGTSANYGYTF. As DNA, the CDR3 is TGTGCCATCAGTGAGTCAGGGGCGGGAACCTCAGCTAACTATGGCTACACCTTC.

V usage is TRBV11-2 and J usage is TRBJ2-5; unclear D gene. Trimming removed 5 bases at V and 3 bases at J, with 10 bases between. This CDR3 contains 13 residues. Germline lookup yields CDR1 SGHAT and CDR2 FQNNGV. CDR3 sequence (DNA): TGTGCCAGCAGCATGGGCCGGAAAGAGACCCAGTACTTC. Translated: CASSMGRKETQYF.

The chain employs TRBV7-2 and TRBJ2-7, with D perhaps TRBD1 (5 bases). The V end was cut by 1 base, the J end by 3 bases, with 16 bases between. This CDR3 comprises 16 residues. The germline gives CDR1 SGHTA, CDR2 FQGNSA. In DNA, the CDR3 is TGTGCCAGCAGCTTAGGGGGCCTCGCAACCTACTACGAGCAGTACTTC. It is translated as CASSLGGLATYYEQYF.

V is TRBV27 and J is TRBJ2-7; perhaps TRBD1 as D (5 bases). Germline CDR1 and CDR2: MNHEY and SMNVEV (reference sequence). This CDR3 region has 13 residues. V was pared by 9 bases and J by 3 bases, with 15 bases between. In nucleotides, the CDR3 is TGTGCCAGTGGAGAAGGGGTAGGCTACGAGCAGTACTTC. This codes for CASGEGVGYEQYF.